A single TCR beta chain is shown here with its context. After removal of 3 bases from V and 7 bases from J, the junction contained 8 bases not matched to a gene. Germline V CDR1 and CDR2: SGHTA, FQGTGA. CDR3 length: 15 residues. This entry comes from a study of cytomegalovirus exposure and HLA in healthy donors. As for the study in general: Drawn from HLA-typed donors, 83 million or so unique TCRs were held in an early data release.

The PCR used 60 Vbeta and 13 Jbeta primers. Data came from immunoSEQ multiplex PCR; TCRdb stores just in-frame clones and leaves some out. The data contain over 85,000 clones, approximately 84% of them singletons. The sequenced material came from PBMCs. This sequence joins TRBV7-3 and TRBJ2-5; 10 positions agree with TRBD2. This sequence originates from a man aged 35-49 years in good health and CMV-seronegative. As DNA, the CDR3 is TGTGCCAGCAGCTTGTCTAGCGGGGGTATGGGGACCCAGTACTTC. Translation gives CASSLSSGGMGTQYF. The whole variable domain, filled in from reference TRBV7-3 and TRBJ2-5, reads GAGVSQTPSNKVTEKGKYVELRCDPISGHTALYWYRQSLGQGPEFLIYFQGTGAADDSGLPNDRFFAVRPEGSVSTLKIQRTERGDSAVYLCASSLSSGGMGTQYFGPGTRLLVL.